This T cell receptor (beta chain) was documented in a study of CD8 T cells in Susac syndrome (dated by TCRdb to about 2019). Study-wide context: Of the Susac syndrome patients who were sequenced, 5 or 6 had clinically active disease and eight were in clinical remission. Whether CD8+ T cell activation and differentiation in Susac syndrome was antigen driven was tested using repertoire sequencing. At blood withdrawal, Susac syndrome patients were therapy-naive, treated with corticosteroids (with IVIg additionally given to some), or treated with IVIg alone.

Paper-wide results and their limitations: The study acknowledged that relatively few individuals were included in the TCR sequencing and HLA analysis. No clonal expansion was detected in the CD4+ T cell repertoire of Susac syndrome patients.

Comment on this clonotype: Its antigen remains unidentified. Qualities for individual bases were not recorded, and no much larger clone is one base off.

Peripheral blood CD8+ and CD4+ T cells from healthy donors, Susac syndrome patients and multiple sclerosis patients were profiled using high-throughput TCR beta sequencing. Recently defined diagnostic criteria for definite or probable disease were met by the Susac syndrome patients. Bulk CD8+ and CD4+ T cells were purified by magnetic negative isolation, while CD8+ TEMRA cells were enriched using FACS. Blood was drawn into EDTA tubes, processed within 24 hours, and PBMCs were isolated by density gradient centrifugation. PBMCs destined for TCR sequencing were cryopreserved in liquid nitrogen and later thawed in a 37 °C water bath. The sorted or isolated CD4+, CD8+ and CD8+ TEMRA cells reached a purity of at least 90%. RNA was extracted with the RNeasy kit and roughly 0.45 to 1 ug was reverse transcribed using random hexamers. The immunoSEQ multiplex PCR assay, which covers 54 Vbeta and 13 Jbeta segments, was used to amplify TCR beta CDR3 regions. To correct PCR amplification bias, a synthetic template baseline was used for both primer optimization and computational correction. Per the original workflow: Only productive sequences were kept, with reads annotated to V, D and J genes according to IMGT and analyzed in immunoSEQ Analyzer. To calculate clonality, Shannon entropy was normalized by log2 of the number of productive unique sequences and then subtracted from one. For each patient and control, public and private clones were evaluated among the 100 most prevalent clones. A clone was defined as Susac-specific if it was absent from the healthy and MS cohorts, from roughly 1,000 published viral clones and from other ImmuneACCESS disease sequences. TCRdb took the public reads, trimmed them with fastp at Q25, ran MiXCR for clone calling and kept in-frame beta chains. For every CDR3 protein sequence, its rows merge into one entry that carries the most common genes and DNA. The V and J calls come from TCRdb's annotation, not from the publication. Present in this sample are 150,000 to 200,000 distinct CDR3 sequences, 85% to 95% of which were seen just once. The ten biggest clones cover 0.1% to 0.12% of the sample.

Sequencing was carried out using CD4+ T cells from PBMCs. This TCR derives from a human donor with Susac syndrome.

The nucleotide sequence reads TGCAGCGTTGACGGGGCCTATGGCTACACCTTC. Translated, this gives CSVDGAYGYTF. The V and J segments used are TRBV29-1 and TRBJ1-2, and the D gene may be TRBD1, 5 bases matching. CDR1 and CDR2, per the germline V gene, are SQVTM and ANQGSEA. From the cysteine up to the phenylalanine, the CDR3 has a length of 11 residues. CDR3 DNA is the only sequence kept; it has 33 bases, read in frame from the first base. Cut back by 3 bases and 4 bases, the V and J ends lie 6 bases apart.